The 2 T cell receptor beta chains in this list originate from one sample, sequenced in a study of identical twins. TCRdb reprocessed the 5' RACE reads via MiXCR and lists one record per CDR3 protein. The data show under 900,000 distinct CDR3 sequences, approximately 13% seen once. This same sample was also taken into another study, of yellow fever vaccine responses in identical twins.

Sequenced: PBMCs. The source of these receptors is a woman younger than 35 in good health.

This clonotype was detected a few times. The V and J genes are TRBV18 and TRBJ2-3; either TRBD1 or TRBD2 may supply D (5 bases each). The CDR3 is made up of 15 amino acids. CDR1 and CDR2 from the germline V gene are KGHSH and LQKENI. Trimming removed 6 bases at V and 5 bases at J, with 18 bases between. The CDR3 reads CASSPRDQLRDTQYF. In nucleotides, the CDR3 is TGTGCCAGCTCGCCCCGGGACCAATTAAGAGATACGCAGTATTTT.

J is TRBJ1-5 and V is TRBV20-1; D is unclear. The CDR3 covers 13 residues. Germline CDR1 is DFQATT and CDR2 is SNEGSKA (reference sequence). Between the trimmed V and J ends, which lost 4 bases and 6 bases, there was a span of 13 bases. In DNA form, the CDR3 reads TGCAGTGCTACAAAGGGTGTAGGTCAGCCCCAGCATTTT. Its translation: CSATKGVGQPQHF.